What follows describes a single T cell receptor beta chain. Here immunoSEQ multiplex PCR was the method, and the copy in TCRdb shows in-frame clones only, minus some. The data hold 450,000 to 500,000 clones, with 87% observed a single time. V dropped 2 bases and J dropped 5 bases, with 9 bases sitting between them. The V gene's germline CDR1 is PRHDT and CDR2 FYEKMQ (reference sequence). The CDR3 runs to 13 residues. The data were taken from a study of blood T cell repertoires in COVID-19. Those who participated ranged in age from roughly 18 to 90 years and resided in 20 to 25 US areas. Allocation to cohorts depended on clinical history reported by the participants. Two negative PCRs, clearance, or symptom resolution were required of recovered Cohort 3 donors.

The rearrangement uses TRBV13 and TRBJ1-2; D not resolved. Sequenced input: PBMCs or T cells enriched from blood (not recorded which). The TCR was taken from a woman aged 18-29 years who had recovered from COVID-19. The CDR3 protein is CASSLQRFYGYTF. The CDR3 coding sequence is TGTGCCAGCAGCTTACAACGGTTTTATGGCTACACCTTC. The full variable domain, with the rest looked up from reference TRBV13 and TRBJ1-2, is AAGVIQSPRHLIKEKRETATLKCYPIPRHDTVYWYQQGPGQDPQFLISFYEKMQSDKGSIPDRFSAQQFSDYHSELNMSSLELGDSALYFCASSLQRFYGYTFGSGTRLTVV.